These 21 T cell receptor beta chains were sequenced from one sample in a study of multiple sclerosis patients with progressive multifocal leukoencephalopathy. Generated by immunoSEQ multiplex PCR, the TCRdb table keeps only in-frame clones and is missing some. The sample yields more than 30,000 clones, approximately 88% seen once. Time point meaning: time of PML onset. The material was PBMCs, obtained from a patient treated with natalizumab. The receptors derive from a middle-aged woman with progressive multifocal leukoencephalopathy.

The gene calls are TRBV7-9 and TRBJ2-2; 7 bases fit TRBD2. The germline V gene has CDR1 SEHNR and CDR2 FQNEAQ (reference sequence). The CDR3 totals 16 residues. The ends lost 5 bases at V and 7 bases at J; junction bases unmatched: 13. The CDR3 spells CASSQEAAGAGGELFF. The CDR3 DNA reads as TGTGCCAGCAGCCAAGAGGCGGCGGGAGCGGGCGGGGAGCTGTTTTTT.

The chain uses TRBV5-6 and TRBJ2-3; no definite D call. CDR1 and CDR2 (germline): SGHDT, YYEEEE. The CDR3 runs 16 residues. V lost 4 bases and J 2 bases, leaving 17 bases between the germline ends. The CDR3 protein is CASSLGLVGSTDTQYF. The CDR3 region has the DNA TGTGCCAGCAGCCTTGGGTTGGTGGGGTCCACAGATACGCAGTATTTT.

The chain couples TRBV6-6 to TRBJ1-1; D gene uncertain. Germline assignment: CDR1 MNHNY and CDR2 SVGAGI (reference sequence). The CDR3 length is 16 residues. With 2 bases removed from V and 3 bases from J, the gap between germline ends came to 16 bases. For the CDR3, the DNA is TGTGCCAGCAGTTACGGTAACAGACGAACGGACACTGAAGCTTTCTTT. The encoded protein is CASSYGNRRTDTEAFF.

This sequence joins TRBV5-4 and TRBJ1-5; 9 nucleotides agree with TRBD1. Germline values: CDR1 SGHNT, CDR2 YYREEE (reference sequence). Trimming took 4 bases from V and 11 from J; bases not matched to a gene: 7. The length of the CDR3 is 13 residues. The CDR3 loop is CASSNGTGRTQHF. In DNA, the CDR3 is TGTGCCAGCAGCAACGGGACAGGGAGGACCCAGCATTTT.

The chain has TRBV10-3 and TRBJ2-1; D not resolved. CDR1 and CDR2 from the germline V gene are ENHRY and SYGVKD. The V and J ends lost 8 bases and 5 bases respectively, with 7 bases between them. The length of the CDR3 is 11 residues. CDR3 nucleotide sequence: TGTGCCATCGGGGAAAACAATGAGCAGTTCTTC. Translating it yields CAIGENNEQFF.

V is TRBV7-3 and J is TRBJ2-1; 7 nucleotides agree with TRBD2. This CDR3 has 14 amino acids. Unmatched junction bases numbered 8, after V lost 5 bases and J lost 7 bases. The V gene's germline CDR1 is SGHTA and CDR2 FQGTGA. CDR3 loop: CASSPPGLKNEQFF. CDR3 bases: TGTGCCAGCAGCCCTCCGGGACTAAAAAATGAGCAGTTCTTC.

The J gene is TRBJ1-2, the V gene TRBV7-9; 7 bases match TRBD1. Germline V gives CDR1 SEHNR, CDR2 FQNEAQ (reference sequence). The V gene end was trimmed by 1 base and the J gene end by 7 bases; junction bases not matched to a gene: 9. The CDR3 is 15 residues long. The CDR3 nucleotides are TGTGCCAGCAGCTTAGTAGCATACAGGGGTTTTGGCTACACCTTC. It encodes CASSLVAYRGFGYTF.

The chain is built from TRBV10-3 and TRBJ1-1, with a tentative D call TRBD1 (5 bases). Germline V gene data show CDR1 as ENHRY and CDR2 as SYGVKD. V dropped 5 bases and J dropped 1 base, with 11 bases sitting between them. The CDR3 extends over 14 amino acids. The CDR3 protein is CAISPGRKNTEAFF. For the CDR3, the DNA is TGTGCCATCAGTCCGGGACGGAAGAACACTGAAGCTTTCTTT.

The chain has TRBV7-2 and TRBJ2-7; unclear D gene. The CDR3 totals 16 residues. V was trimmed by 5 bases and J by 0 bases, leaving 17 bases between them. Germline-derived CDR1 and CDR2 are SGHTA and FQGNSA. CDR3 protein: CASSLPRERNSYEQYF. The CDR3 region has the DNA TGTGCCAGCAGCCTACCCCGTGAGAGAAACTCCTACGAGCAGTACTTC. Full variable domain (rest looked up from reference TRBV7-2 and TRBJ2-7): GAGVSQSPSNKVTEKGKDVELRCDPISGHTALYWYRQSLGQGLEFLIYFQGNSAPDKSGLPSDRFSAERTGGSVSTLTIQRTQQEDSAVYLCASSLPRERNSYEQYFGPGTRLTVT.

V gene TRBV5-1 combines with J gene TRBJ2-5; no clear D. Trimming removed 4 bases at V and 3 bases at J, with 16 bases between. The germline gives CDR1 SGHRS, CDR2 YFSETQ. This CDR3 has 15 residues. This CDR3 reads CASSRLLAAEETQYF. CDR3 DNA: TGCGCCAGCAGCCGGTTATTGGCAGCAGAAGAGACCCAGTACTTC.

CDR3 bases: TGTGCCAGCAGTTTGGACTACTTTCCCAATGAGCAGTTCTTC. Translating it yields CASSLDYFPNEQFF. The chain employs TRBV6-1 and TRBJ2-1; the D gene is possibly TRBD2 (6 bases). The V gene's germline CDR1 is MNHNS and CDR2 SASEGT. CDR3 length equals 14 residues. V was shortened by 5 bases and J by 6 bases, with 14 bases between the two germline ends.

Only a few counts were recorded for this clone. The DNA for the CDR3 is TGTGCCAGCAGCACGGAACTAGCGGACAATGAGCAGTTCTTC. This codes for CASSTELADNEQFF. The rearrangement links TRBV11-3 to TRBJ2-1; 8 bases are a match to TRBD2. Germline assignment: CDR1 SGHNT and CDR2 YENEEA. The V and J ends lost 5 bases and 5 bases, in that order; junction bases with no gene match: 5. The CDR3 spans 14 residues.

This chain uses TRBV5-5 with TRBJ1-5; unclear D gene. CDR1 and CDR2 (germline): SGHKS, YYEKEE (reference sequence). This CDR3 has 15 amino acids. V was trimmed by 1 base and J by 0 bases, leaving 8 bases between them. The CDR3 region has the DNA TGTGCCAGCAGCTTGACGGTACTTAGCAATCAGCCCCAGCATTTT. Its translation: CASSLTVLSNQPQHF. The full variable domain, completed using reference TRBV5-5 and TRBJ1-5, is DAGVTQSPTHLIKTRGQQVTLRCSPISGHKSVSWYQQVLGQGPQFIFQYYEKEERGRGNFPDRFSARQFPNYSSELNVNALLLGDSALYLCASSLTVLSNQPQHFGDGTRLSIL.

This clone has only a few counts. V is TRBV6-1 and J is TRBJ2-3; tentative D call: TRBD1 (5 bases). The CDR3 loop spans 16 amino acids. CDR1 is MNHNS, CDR2 SASEGT, per germline. Trimming removed 2 bases from V and 0 bases from J, with 12 bases in between. The CDR3: CASSELKGPSTDTQYF. CDR3 nucleotide sequence: TGTGCCAGCAGTGAATTAAAGGGGCCTAGCACAGATACGCAGTATTTT.

This chain connects TRBV9 to TRBJ1-2; D unclear. V dropped 0 bases and J dropped 4 bases, with 7 bases sitting between them. Germline CDR1 reads SGDLS; CDR2 reads YYNGEE. The CDR3 extends over 13 amino acids. In DNA, the CDR3 is TGTGCCAGCAGCGTAGCTGAACTCTATGGCTACACCTTC. It specifies CASSVAELYGYTF.

The J gene is TRBJ1-4, the V gene TRBV28, with D possibly TRBD1 on 6 matching bases. V lost 2 bases to trimming and J lost 8 bases, with 15 bases between them. CDR1 is MDHEN and CDR2 is SYDVKM in the germline V gene. This CDR3 region has 15 residues. The CDR3 spells CASSLVSGGNEKLFF. In DNA, the CDR3 is TGTGCCAGCAGTTTAGTATCGGGGGGCAACGAAAAACTGTTTTTT.

V and J are TRBV9 and TRBJ2-3, with 13 bases matching TRBD2. V was pared by 0 bases and J by 4 bases, with 8 bases of the junction left unmatched. This CDR3 has 18 amino acids. Germline assignment: CDR1 SGDLS and CDR2 YYNGEE. The CDR3 reads CASSVGILAGGPPDTQYF. In DNA form, the CDR3 reads TGTGCCAGCAGCGTAGGTATACTAGCGGGAGGGCCTCCAGATACGCAGTATTTT.

The DNA of the CDR3 is TGTGCCAGCAGCTGGGGGACGGGGAGCAATCAGCCCCAGCATTTT. This codes for CASSWGTGSNQPQHF. This chain connects TRBV7-9 to TRBJ1-5; TRBD1 is a possible D gene (5 bases). The V end lost 4 bases, the J end lost 1 base, and 11 bases lay between the germline ends. This CDR3 comprises 15 residues. CDR1 is SEHNR, CDR2 FQNEAQ, per germline (reference sequence).

The chain couples TRBV5-8 to TRBJ1-2, with a weak D call TRBD1 (5 bases). Germline assignment: CDR1 SGHTS and CDR2 YDEGEE. The CDR3 runs to 14 residues. V lost 5 bases and J 2 bases, leaving 13 bases between the germline ends. CDR3 sequence: CASSKGGANYGYTF. CDR3 coding DNA: TGTGCCAGCAGTAAGGGTGGGGCAAACTATGGCTACACCTTC. Filled out from reference TRBV5-8 and TRBJ1-2, the complete variable domain reads EAGVTQSPTHLIKTRGQQATLRCSPISGHTSVYWYQQALGLGLQFLLWYDEGEERNRGNFPPRFSGRQFPNYSSELNVNALELEDSALYLCASSKGGANYGYTFGSGTRLTVV.

The rearrangement links TRBV10-3 to TRBJ1-5, with 7 bases matching TRBD1. This CDR3 contains 14 residues. Germline values: CDR1 ENHRY, CDR2 SYGVKD. J lost 4 bases, V lost 6 bases, and 6 bases had no gene match. CDR3 bases: TGTGCCATCAGCGGGACAGCTAAAAATCAGCCCCAGCATTTT. It yields the protein CAISGTAKNQPQHF.

V and J are TRBV7-2 and TRBJ2-1, with D hard to call. V was pared by 1 base and J by 6 bases, with 13 bases between. Germline V gives CDR1 SGHTA, CDR2 FQGNSA. The CDR3 is 15 amino acids. CDR3 sequence: CASSLGSLKRNEQFF. The CDR3 nucleotides are TGTGCCAGCAGCTTAGGAAGTCTTAAACGCAATGAGCAGTTCTTC.